This T cell receptor beta chain was captured by sequencing in a study of T-cell reconstitution after alpha-beta-depleted transplantation in children. General study results and limits: Several hundred rapidly expanded clones from non-depleted graft cells reportedly supplied alpha-beta T cells about two months post-transplant. Once a year had passed after transplant, T-cell counts and diversity came mostly from newly produced T cells.

The TCRbeta library incorporated unique molecular identifiers. A single record per CDR3 protein comes from TCRdb applying MiXCR to the PCR reads. This sample has approximately 500,000 distinct CDR3 sequences, with around 27% found just once. A remark on this clonotype: Antigen specificity is unknown.

Source: PBMCs, taken before TCRalphabeta/CD19-depleted stem cell transplant. This receptor was identified in a boy younger than two with Wiskott-Aldrich syndrome, due to receive a stem cell transplant.

The CDR3 sequence: CASRTGYNSPLHF. The CDR3 bases are TGTGCCAGCAGGACAGGGTATAATTCACCCCTCCACTTT. The chain uses TRBV5-5 and TRBJ1-6; TRBD1 matches 7 bases. V dropped 5 bases and J dropped 4; count of bases not matched to a gene: 0. The CDR3 runs 13 residues. Germline CDR1 is SGHKS and CDR2 is YYEKEE (reference sequence).